Presented here are 3 T cell receptor beta chains from one specimen sequenced in a study of yellow fever vaccine responses in identical twins (dated by TCRdb to 2017 to 2018). The library was obtained by RT-PCR. Sequencing was carried out with an Illumina HiSeq 2500. TCRdb reworked the public reads: Q25 trimming with fastp, MiXCR clone assembly, productive beta chains retained. Each CDR3 protein appears once, grouped with its most common genes and DNA. Here the sample has about 34,000 distinct CDR3 sequences; 50% to 65% occur a single time. The top ten constitute 4.5% of the sample. The sample was T cells from blood (PBMCs), unsorted or a sorted subset (not recorded which), taken before or after yellow fever vaccination (not recorded which). These receptors all come from a woman aged 18-29 years who received the yellow fever vaccine. Donor details come from another sample of the same person, matched by shared clones.

This clonotype has a handful of counts. The chain employs TRBV27 and TRBJ2-7, with D possibly matching TRBD1 (6 bases). This CDR3 is built from 15 residues. Germline assignment: CDR1 MNHEY and CDR2 SMNVEV (reference sequence). V was cut by 6 bases and J by 2 bases, with 17 bases left in between. This chain's CDR3 is CASSPLTTGTYEQYF. In DNA, the CDR3 is TGTGCCAGCAGCCCTCTAACCACAGGGACCTACGAGCAGTACTTC.

The table lists this clonotype with a count of one. This chain connects TRBV4-2 to TRBJ2-4; D gene ambiguous. The CDR3 is made up of 15 amino acids. Germline CDR1 and CDR2: LGHNA and YNFKEQ. The V gene lost 0 bases and the J gene lost 1 base, with 7 bases spanning the gap. The CDR3 loop is CASSQDVMAKNIQYF. The CDR3 DNA reads as TGTGCCAGCAGCCAAGATGTGATGGCCAAAAACATTCAGTACTTC.

This clonotype was seen once. The gene calls are TRBV18 and TRBJ2-7; perhaps TRBD2 as D (5 bases). V lost 4 bases and J 4 bases, leaving 14 bases between the germline ends. The CDR3 contains 14 residues. Looked up from germline, CDR1 is KGHSH and CDR2 is LQKENI. The DNA of the CDR3 is TGTGCCAGCTCACAAACTAGTAAGAGGTACGAGCAGTACTTC. It translates to CASSQTSKRYEQYF.